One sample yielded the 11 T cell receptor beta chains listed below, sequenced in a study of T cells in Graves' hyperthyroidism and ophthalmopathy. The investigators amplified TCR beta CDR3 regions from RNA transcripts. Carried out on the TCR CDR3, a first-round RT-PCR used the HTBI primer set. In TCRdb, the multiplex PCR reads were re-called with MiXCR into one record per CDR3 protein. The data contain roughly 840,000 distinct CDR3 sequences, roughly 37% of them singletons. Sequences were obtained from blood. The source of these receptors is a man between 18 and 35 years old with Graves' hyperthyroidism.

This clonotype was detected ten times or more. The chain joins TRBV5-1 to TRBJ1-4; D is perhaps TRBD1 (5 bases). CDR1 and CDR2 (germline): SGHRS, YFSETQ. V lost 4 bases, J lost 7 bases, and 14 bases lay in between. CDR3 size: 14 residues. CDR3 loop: CASSVGTRGEKLFF. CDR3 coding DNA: TGCGCCAGCAGCGTCGGGACGCGTGGTGAAAAACTGTTTTTT.

The CDR3 nucleotides are TGCGCCAGCAGCCAAGATATGGTAACCGGGGAGCTGTTTTTT. This encodes CASSQDMVTGELFF. The chain has TRBV4-1 and TRBJ2-2; the D is unclear. V was shortened by 0 bases and J by 5 bases, with 7 bases between the two germline ends. Germline V gene sequence: CDR1 MGHRA, CDR2 YSYEKL. The CDR3 consists of 14 residues.

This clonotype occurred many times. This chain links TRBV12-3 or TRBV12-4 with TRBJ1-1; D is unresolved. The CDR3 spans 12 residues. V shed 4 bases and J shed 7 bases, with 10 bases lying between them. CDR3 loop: CASSYPTGEAFF. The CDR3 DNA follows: TGTGCCAGCAGTTACCCGACGGGTGAAGCTTTCTTT.

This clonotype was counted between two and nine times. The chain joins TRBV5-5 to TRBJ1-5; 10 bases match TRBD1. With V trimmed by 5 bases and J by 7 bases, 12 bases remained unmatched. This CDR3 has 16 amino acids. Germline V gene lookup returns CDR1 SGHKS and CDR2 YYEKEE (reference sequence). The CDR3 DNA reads TGTGCCAGCAGTAGTGGAACGGGACAGGGGAACCAGCCCCAGCATTTT. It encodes CASSSGTGQGNQPQHF.

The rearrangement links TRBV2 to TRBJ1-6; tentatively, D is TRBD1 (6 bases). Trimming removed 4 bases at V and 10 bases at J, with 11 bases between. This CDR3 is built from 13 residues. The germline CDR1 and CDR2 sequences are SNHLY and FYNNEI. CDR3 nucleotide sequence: TGTGCCAGCAGTGGGACAACAGGGTCACCCCTCCACTTT. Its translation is CASSGTTGSPLHF.

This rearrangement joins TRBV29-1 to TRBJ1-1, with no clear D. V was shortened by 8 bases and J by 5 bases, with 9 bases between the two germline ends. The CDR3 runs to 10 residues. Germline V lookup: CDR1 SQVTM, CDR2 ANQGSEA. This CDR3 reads CSLARTEAFF. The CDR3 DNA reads TGCAGCTTAGCCCGGACTGAAGCTTTCTTT.

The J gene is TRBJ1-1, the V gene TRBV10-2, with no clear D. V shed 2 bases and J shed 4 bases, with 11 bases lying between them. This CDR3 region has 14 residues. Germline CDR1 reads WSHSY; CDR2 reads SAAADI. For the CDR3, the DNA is TGCGCCAGCAGTGAGCCTGCAAGCGGCACTGAAGCTTTCTTT. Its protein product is CASSEPASGTEAFF.

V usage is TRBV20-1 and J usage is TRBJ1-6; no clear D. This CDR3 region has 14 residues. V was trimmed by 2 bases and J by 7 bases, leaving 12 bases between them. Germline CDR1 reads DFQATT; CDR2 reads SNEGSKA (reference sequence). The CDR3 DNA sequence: TGCAGTGCTAGAACAGCAGGTCCCAATTCACCCCTCCACTTT. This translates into CSARTAGPNSPLHF.

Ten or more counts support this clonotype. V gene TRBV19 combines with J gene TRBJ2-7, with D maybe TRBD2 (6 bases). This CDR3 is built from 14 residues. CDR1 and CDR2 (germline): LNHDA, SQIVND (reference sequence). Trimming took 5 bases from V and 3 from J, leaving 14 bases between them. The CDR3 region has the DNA TGTGCCAGTAGTGGGGGGTGGGGGGACTACGAGCAGTACTTC. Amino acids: CASSGGWGDYEQYF.

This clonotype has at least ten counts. The CDR3 sequence is CASGGVATQYF. CDR3 DNA: TGTGCCAGCGGTGGGGTGGCGACCCAGTACTTC. The rearrangement uses TRBV2 and TRBJ2-5, with D unclear. Between the trimmed V and J ends, which lost 8 bases and 7 bases, there was a span of 11 bases. Germline CDR1 SNHLY, CDR2 FYNNEI. The CDR3 length is 11 residues.

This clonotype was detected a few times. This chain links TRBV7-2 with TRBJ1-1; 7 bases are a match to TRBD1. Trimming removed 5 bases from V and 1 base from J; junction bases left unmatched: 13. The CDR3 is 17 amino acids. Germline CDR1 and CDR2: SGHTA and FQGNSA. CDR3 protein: CASSPQGQFRRNTEAFF. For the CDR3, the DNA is TGTGCCAGCAGCCCACAGGGGCAATTCAGAAGGAACACTGAAGCTTTCTTT. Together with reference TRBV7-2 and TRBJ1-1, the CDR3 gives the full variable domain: GAGVSQSPSNKVTEKGKDVELRCDPISGHTALYWYRQSLGQGLEFLIYFQGNSAPDKSGLPSDRFSAERTGGSVSTLTIQRTQQEDSAVYLCASSPQGQFRRNTEAFFGQGTRLTVV.